A selection of T cell receptor beta chains follows, all from one sample in a study of blood T cells in healthy people across ages. Each CDR3 protein is one row after TCRdb ran MiXCR on the 5' RACE reads. The sample yields more than 500,000 distinct CDR3 sequences, around a quarter seen once. These same data were also listed under a study on T cells of mothers and their children.

Sequencing was done on a sample of blood. The source is a boy between 2 and 10 years old in good health. CDR3s include the opening cysteine and the closing phenylalanine or tryptophan. D genes are given only for firm matches. The size entry is marked missing in some rows and otherwise reads once, few, many or a size class.

j_call	d_call	v_call	clone_size	cdr3_aa	cdr3_nt
TRBJ1-1	NA	TRBV4-3	few	CASSQEKGGDTEAFF	TGCGCCAGCAGCCAAGAGAAGGGGGGAGACACTGAAGCTTTCTTT
TRBJ1-1	TRBD1	TRBV20-1	NA	CSAGDRPNTEAFF	TGCAGTGCTGGGGACAGGCCGAACACTGAAGCTTTCTTT
TRBJ1-3	NA	TRBV7-9	few	CASSFFHTASGNTIYF	TGTGCCAGCAGCTTCTTTCACACAGCCTCTGGAAACACCATATATTTT
TRBJ2-7	NA	TRBV15	NA	CVTSSLGTWEDEQYF	TGTGTCACCAGCAGCCTCGGGACTTGGGAGGACGAGCAGTACTTC
TRBJ2-5	TRBD1	TRBV7-9	NA	CASSRAAGDRAKETQYF	TGTGCCAGCAGCCGTGCTGCTGGGGACAGAGCAAAAGAGACCCAGTACTTC
TRBJ1-2	TRBD1	TRBV19	NA	CASSIDRGPSNYGYTF	TGTGCCAGTAGTATAGATAGGGGGCCGAGCAACTATGGCTACACCTTC
TRBJ2-1	TRBD1	TRBV20-1	NA	CSARGGQGAPEQFF	TGCAGTGCCCGAGGCGGACAGGGGGCACCAGAGCAGTTCTTC
TRBJ2-1	NA	TRBV19	NA	CASSNMNPYNEQFF	TGTGCCAGTAGTAACATGAACCCCTACAATGAGCAGTTCTTC
TRBJ2-5	TRBD1	TRBV10-3	NA	CAIAAGTDETQYF	TGTGCCATCGCCGCCGGGACAGACGAGACCCAGTACTTC
TRBJ1-5	NA	TRBV10-3	NA	CAISEGVQANQPQHF	TGTGCCATCAGTGAGGGGGTACAGGCCAATCAGCCCCAGCATTTT
TRBJ2-4	NA	TRBV14	few	CASSHRDLKNIQYF	TGTGCCAGCAGCCACCGGGACCTTAAAAACATTCAGTACTTC
TRBJ1-6	NA	TRBV18	many	CASSAGAYNSPLHF	TGTGCCAGCTCAGCGGGGGCCTATAATTCACCCCTCCACTTT
TRBJ2-6	NA	TRBV6-5	NA	CASSQQSGANVLTF	TGTGCCAGCAGCCAGCAGTCTGGGGCCAACGTCCTGACTTTC
TRBJ1-6	NA	TRBV4-3	NA	CASSQQGSNSPLHF	TGCGCCAGCAGCCAGCAGGGTTCTAATTCACCCCTCCACTTT
TRBJ1-3	NA	TRBV6-1	many	CASSEAGSSGNTIYF	TGTGCCAGCAGTGAAGCGGGGTCCTCTGGAAACACCATATATTTT
TRBJ2-4	NA	TRBV21-1	NA	CASSKDLAPGAKNIQYF	TGTGCCAGCAGCAAAGACTTGGCGCCGGGGGCCAAAAACATTCAGTACTTC
TRBJ1-1	TRBD1	TRBV10-3	few	CASSGGITTEAFF	TGTGCCTCCTCAGGGGGAATCACCACTGAAGCTTTCTTT
TRBJ2-1	NA	TRBV6-1	few	CASSDPRQAARGAYNEQFF	TGTGCCAGCAGTGATCCAAGGCAAGCGGCTAGGGGGGCCTACAATGAGCAGTTCTTC
TRBJ1-1	NA	TRBV29-1	few	CSAYRQLNTEAFF	TGCAGCGCGTACAGGCAATTGAACACTGAAGCTTTCTTT
TRBJ2-4	TRBD1	TRBV7-2	many	CASSLAQGQGPKNIQYF	TGTGCCAGCAGCTTAGCGCAAGGACAGGGGCCCAAAAACATTCAGTACTTC
TRBJ2-1	TRBD1	TRBV7-2	NA	CASSPRQGLSYNEQFF	TGTGCCAGCAGCCCCCGACAGGGCTTGTCCTACAATGAGCAGTTCTTC
TRBJ1-2	NA	TRBV20-1	NA	CSARDGGKEGYTF	TGCAGTGCTAGAGACGGGGGCAAGGAAGGCTACACCTTC
TRBJ1-2	NA	TRBV3-1	few	CASSHREGCTF	TGTGCCAGCAGCCACAGGGAAGGGTGCACCTTC
TRBJ2-7	TRBD2	TRBV12-3/TRBV12-4	NA	CASRTSRVYEQYF	TGTGCCAGCAGGACTAGCAGAGTCTACGAGCAGTACTTT
TRBJ1-1	TRBD1	TRBV20-1	few	CSARSTGQGNTEAFF	TGCAGTGCTAGATCCACGGGACAGGGGAACACTGAAGCTTTCTTT
TRBJ2-7	TRBD2	TRBV15	NA	CATSRDGLADYEQYF	TGTGCCACCAGCAGAGACGGACTAGCGGACTACGAGCAGTACTTT
TRBJ2-3	NA	TRBV7-9	NA	CASSLAGKTSRDTQYF	TGTGCCAGCAGCTTAGCCGGGAAGACTAGTCGGGATACGCAGTATTTT
TRBJ2-1	NA	TRBV11-2	NA	CASSLDGTGNRFF	TGTGCCAGCAGCTTAGATGGGACGGGGAACCGGTTCTTC
TRBJ2-3	NA	TRBV9	NA	CASSVSGVLADTQYF	TGTGCCAGCAGCGTGTCGGGAGTCCTGGCAGATACGCAGTATTTT
TRBJ2-3	NA	TRBV5-1	NA	CASSLAQGSTDTQYF	TGCGCCAGCAGCTTGGCACAGGGCAGCACAGATACGCAGTATTTT
TRBJ1-6	TRBD1	TRBV30	few	CASQGAAYNSPLHF	TGTGCCTCACAGGGGGCGGCCTATAATTCACCCCTCCACTTT
TRBJ1-1	NA	TRBV14	once	CASSQEGHGNTEAFF	TGTGCCAGCAGCCAAGAGGGTCATGGGAACACTGAAGCTTTCTTT
TRBJ2-7	NA	TRBV12-3/TRBV12-4	few	CASSLKRDEQYF	TGTGCCAGCAGTTTAAAGCGGGACGAGCAGTACTTC
TRBJ2-4	NA	TRBV29-1	NA	CSAKENIQYF	TGCAGCGCGAAGGAAAACATTCAGTACTTC
TRBJ2-5	TRBD2	TRBV20-1	many	CSARTGGPQETQYF	TGCAGTGCTAGAACGGGGGGGCCTCAGGAGACCCAGTACTTC
TRBJ2-7	NA	TRBV29-1	few	CSVRGGGAHYEQYF	TGCAGCGTTCGGGGAGGGGGCGCCCACTACGAGCAGTACTTC
TRBJ2-7	NA	TRBV18	NA	CASSTLGGGRPYEQYF	TGTGCCAGCTCAACACTAGGTGGGGGCAGACCTTACGAGCAGTACTTC
TRBJ2-1	NA	TRBV28	NA	CASSFRRIEQFF	TGTGCCAGCAGTTTTAGGCGGATTGAGCAGTTCTTC
TRBJ2-3	TRBD2	TRBV7-2	NA	CASSSQGTSGGLTDTQYF	TGTGCCAGCAGCTCCCAAGGGACTAGCGGGGGGCTTACAGATACGCAGTATTTT
TRBJ1-2	NA	TRBV5-4	NA	CASRTRKPPYGYTF	TGTGCCAGCAGGACCCGCAAGCCACCATATGGCTACACCTTC
TRBJ2-5	TRBD2	TRBV10-3	NA	CAISEQGSAGGTQYF	TGTGCCATCAGTGAGCAGGGGTCGGCGGGGGGGACCCAGTACTTC
TRBJ2-1	NA	TRBV12-3/TRBV12-4	NA	CASSLRGGYNEQFF	TGTGCCAGCAGTTTAAGGGGAGGCTACAATGAGCAGTTCTTC
TRBJ2-7	NA	TRBV11-2	few	CASSLDWSSYEQYF	TGTGCCAGCAGCTTAGATTGGAGCTCCTACGAGCAGTACTTC
TRBJ1-4	NA	TRBV16	NA	CASSLDLQWNEKLFF	TGTGCCAGCAGCCTGGACCTTCAATGGAATGAAAAACTGTTTTTT